These 9 T cell receptor beta chains originate from one sample sequenced in a study of T cell changes during pregnancy in multiple sclerosis. The protocol was immunoSEQ multiplex PCR, while the TCRdb copy is restricted to in-frame clones and leaves out a portion. The sample lists about 27,000 clones; more than 70% were seen once. The sequencing here drew on CD8+ T cells from peripheral blood mononuclear cells, taken in the second trimester of pregnancy. The receptors originated from a female donor with multiple sclerosis, enrolled in a pregnancy study.

This rearrangement joins TRBV9 to TRBJ2-7, with TRBD2 identical over 8 bases. The CDR3 covers 13 residues. J was trimmed by 5 bases and V by 3 bases; bases with no gene match: 4. Germline V gene sequence: CDR1 SGDLS, CDR2 YYNGEE. CDR3 DNA: TGTGCCAGCAGCGCGGGGGGGGGCCACGAGCAGTACTTC. Its translation: CASSAGGGHEQYF.

V gene TRBV19 combines with J gene TRBJ2-1; D is perhaps TRBD2 (6 bases). The V end was cut by 5 bases, the J end by 3 bases, with 11 bases between. This CDR3 has 14 residues. The germline V gene encodes CDR1 LNHDA and CDR2 SQIVND (reference sequence). CDR3 protein: CASSPPTSYNEQFF. CDR3 coding DNA: TGTGCCAGTAGTCCCCCGACTAGCTACAATGAGCAGTTCTTC.

V and J are TRBV5-4 and TRBJ1-6; D uncertain. The V end lost 2 bases, the J end lost 6 bases, and 9 bases lay between the germline ends. CDR3 size: 14 residues. Per the germline V gene, CDR1 is SGHNT and CDR2 is YYREEE (reference sequence). The CDR3 region has the DNA TGTGCCAGCAGCTTACGGGAGTTTAATTCACCCCTCCACTTT. It is translated as CASSLREFNSPLHF.

The rearrangement links TRBV2 to TRBJ1-2, with D perhaps matching TRBD1 (5 bases). The germline gives CDR1 SNHLY, CDR2 FYNNEI. There are 12 residues in the CDR3. The V end lost 10 bases, the J end lost 10 bases, and 19 bases lay between the germline ends. The DNA for the CDR3 is TGTGCCACCGTCCAGGGAGGGTGGGACTACACCTTC. It codes for CATVQGGWDYTF.

V and J are TRBV4-1 and TRBJ1-2; no definite D call. CDR1 is MGHRA and CDR2 is YSYEKL in the germline V gene. This CDR3 contains 13 residues. V shed 0 bases and J shed 5 bases, with 7 bases lying between them. The CDR3 reads CASSQDYRYGYTF. The CDR3 nucleotides are TGCGCCAGCAGCCAAGATTACAGATATGGCTACACCTTC.

By share, this clone counts as medium-sized (0.01 to 0.1%). The J gene is TRBJ1-6, the V gene TRBV4-2; 7 bases line up with TRBD1. Germline V gene data show CDR1 as LGHNA and CDR2 as YNFKEQ. There are 14 residues in the CDR3. V lost 6 bases and J lost 5; bases outside the gene matches: 4. This CDR3 reads CASRSTGDNSPLHF. The CDR3 DNA reads TGTGCCAGCAGATCCACAGGGGATAATTCACCCCTCCACTTT.

This rearrangement joins TRBV7-9 to TRBJ2-2, with D perhaps TRBD1 (6 bases). The CDR3 sequence is 15 residues long. The germline gives CDR1 SEHNR, CDR2 FQNEAQ (reference sequence). V lost 4 bases and J lost 0, with 9 bases in between. CDR3 nucleotides: TGTGCCAGCAGCTCCGACAGGACGAACACCGGGGAGCTGTTTTTT. Translation: CASSSDRTNTGELFF.

This chain joins TRBV10-3 and TRBJ2-1; 8 positions agree with TRBD1. The length of the CDR3 is 15 residues. Per the germline V gene, CDR1 is ENHRY and CDR2 is SYGVKD. V gave up 8 bases and J gave up 6 bases; unmatched junction bases: 12. CDR3 coding DNA: TGTGCCATCCTCATGGGGACAGGAGAAGGCAATGAGCAGTTCTTC. This encodes CAILMGTGEGNEQFF.

The chain is built from TRBV7-6 and TRBJ2-6, with D maybe TRBD2 (7 bases). The CDR3 length is 16 residues. V was clipped by 5 bases and J by 4 bases, with 15 bases between them. Germline V gives CDR1 SGHVS, CDR2 FNYEAQ. CDR3 residues: CASSGGGEDGANVLTF. Here the CDR3 DNA reads TGTGCCAGCAGCGGAGGGGGGGAGGACGGGGCCAACGTCCTGACTTTC. Full variable domain (rest looked up from reference TRBV7-6 and TRBJ2-6): GAGVSQSPRYKVTKRGQDVALRCDPISGHVSLYWYRQALGQGPEFLTYFNYEAQQDKSGLPNDRFSAERPEGSISTLTIQRTEQRDSAMYRCASSGGGEDGANVLTFGAGSRLTVL.